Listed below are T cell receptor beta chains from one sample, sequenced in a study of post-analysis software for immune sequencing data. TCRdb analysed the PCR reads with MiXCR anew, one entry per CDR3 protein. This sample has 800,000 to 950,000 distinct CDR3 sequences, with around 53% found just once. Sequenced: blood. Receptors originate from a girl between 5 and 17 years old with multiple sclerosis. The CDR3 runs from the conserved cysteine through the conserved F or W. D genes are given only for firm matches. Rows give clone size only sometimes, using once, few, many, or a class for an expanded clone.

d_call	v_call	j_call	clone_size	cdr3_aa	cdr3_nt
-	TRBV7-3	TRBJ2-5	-	CASSRGPGETQYF	TGTGCCAGCAGTCGGGGGCCTGGAGAGACCCAGTACTTC
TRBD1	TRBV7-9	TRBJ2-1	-	CASSSYRGRDEQFF	TGTGCCAGCAGCTCCTACAGGGGGCGCGATGAGCAGTTCTTC
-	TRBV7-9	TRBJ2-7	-	CASSQGYGYEQYF	TGTGCCAGCAGCCAGGGCTACGGCTACGAGCAGTACTTC
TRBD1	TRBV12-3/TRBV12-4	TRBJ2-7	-	CASSFGDRGYEQYF	TGTGCCAGCAGTTTTGGGGACAGGGGCTACGAGCAGTACTTC
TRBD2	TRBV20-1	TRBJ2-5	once	CSARRTSGQETQYF	TGCAGTGCTAGACGGACTAGCGGACAAGAGACCCAGTACTTC
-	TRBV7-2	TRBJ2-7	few	CASSSGRSGSYEQYF	TGTGCCAGCAGCTCGGGGAGATCGGGCTCCTACGAGCAGTACTTC
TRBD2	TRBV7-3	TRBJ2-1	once	CASSPIPGLAGVGEQFF	TGTGCCAGCAGCCCTATCCCGGGACTAGCGGGAGTGGGTGAGCAGTTCTTC
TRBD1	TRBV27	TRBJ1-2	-	CASSFRDRGGYTF	TGTGCCAGCAGTTTTCGGGACAGGGGTGGCTACACCTTC
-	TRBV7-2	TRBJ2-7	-	CASSFGSNLYEQYF	TGTGCCAGCAGCTTTGGCAGCAATCTATACGAGCAGTACTTC
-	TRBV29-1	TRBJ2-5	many	CSGIPQGGETQYF	TGCAGCGGAATCCCACAAGGAGGCGAGACCCAGTACTTC
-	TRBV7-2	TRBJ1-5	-	CASSLVGAQPQHF	TGTGCCAGCAGCTTAGTGGGGGCTCAGCCCCAGCATTTT
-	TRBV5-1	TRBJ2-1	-	CASSPGPGSSYNEQFF	TGCGCCAGCAGCCCGGGCCCGGGGAGCTCCTACAATGAGCAGTTCTTC
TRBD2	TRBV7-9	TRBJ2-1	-	CASRAGPEQFF	TGTGCCAGCAGAGCGGGGCCAGAGCAGTTCTTC
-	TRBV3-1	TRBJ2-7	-	CASSPASTYEQYF	TGTGCCAGCAGCCCAGCGAGTACCTACGAGCAGTACTTC
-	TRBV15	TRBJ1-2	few	CATSREFNREGGYTF	TGTGCCACCAGCAGAGAATTTAACAGGGAGGGCGGCTACACCTTC
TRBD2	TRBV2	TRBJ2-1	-	CASNLAGDDNEQFF	TGTGCCAGCAATCTAGCGGGAGACGACAATGAGCAGTTCTTC
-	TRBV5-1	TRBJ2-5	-	CASSLEGTLNLEQETQYF	TGCGCCAGCAGCTTGGAGGGGACTTTAAATTTAGAGCAAGAGACCCAGTACTTC
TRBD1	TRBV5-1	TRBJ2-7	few	CASSGRDSVFYEQYF	TGCGCCAGCAGCGGCCGGGACAGTGTGTTCTACGAGCAGTACTTC
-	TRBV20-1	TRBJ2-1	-	CSASGLRAHNEQFF	TGCAGTGCTAGTGGACTGAGGGCTCACAATGAGCAGTTCTTC
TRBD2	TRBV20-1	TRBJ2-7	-	CSARLAAPYEQYF	TGCAGTGCCCGACTAGCGGCCCCCTACGAGCAGTACTTC
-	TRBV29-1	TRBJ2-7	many	CSVCYEQYF	TGCAGCGTTTGCTACGAGCAGTACTTC
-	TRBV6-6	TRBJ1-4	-	CASSRPWGEEEKRFF	TGTGCCAGCAGTCGGCCTTGGGGGGAAGAGGAAAAACGGTTTTTT
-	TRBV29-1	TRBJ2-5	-	CSVAQFEETQYF	TGCAGCGTTGCCCAGTTTGAAGAGACCCAGTACTTC
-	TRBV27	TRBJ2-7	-	CASSPSDSITYEQYF	TGTGCCAGCAGTCCTAGCGATAGCATTACCTACGAGCAGTACTTC
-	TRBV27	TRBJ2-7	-	CASRRTQYEQYF	TGTGCCAGCAGGAGGACACAATACGAGCAGTACTTC
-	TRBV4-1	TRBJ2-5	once	CASSQRTSREETQYF	TGCGCCAGCAGCCAGAGGACTTCCCGGGAGGAGACCCAGTACTTC
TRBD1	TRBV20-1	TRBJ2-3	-	CSARDVRTGDNTDTQYF	TGCAGTGCTAGAGATGTGAGGACAGGGGACAACACAGATACGCAGTATTTT
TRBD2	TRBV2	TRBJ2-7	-	CASSSLDGRDGEQYF	TGTGCCAGCAGTTCCCTCGATGGGAGGGATGGCGAGCAGTACTTC
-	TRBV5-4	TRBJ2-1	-	CASSPEAGASNEQFF	TGTGCCAGCAGCCCGGAAGCCGGGGCTAGTAATGAGCAGTTCTTC
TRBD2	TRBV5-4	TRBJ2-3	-	CVSSLGGSWADTQYF	TGTGTCAGCAGCTTGGGCGGGAGTTGGGCAGATACGCAGTATTTT
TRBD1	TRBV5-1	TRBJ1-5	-	CASTIDRDVQPQHF	TGCGCCAGCACCATCGACAGGGATGTGCAGCCCCAGCATTTT
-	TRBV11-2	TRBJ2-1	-	CASSLDRGSYNGQFF	TGTGCCAGCAGCTTAGATCGAGGCAGTTACAATGGGCAGTTCTTC
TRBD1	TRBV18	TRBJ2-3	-	CASSPITGGKTDTQYF	TGTGCCAGCTCACCCATCACAGGGGGGAAGACAGATACGCAGTATTTT
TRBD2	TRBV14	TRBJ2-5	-	CASSPRLAFIQETQYF	TGTGCCAGCAGCCCACGACTAGCGTTTATCCAAGAGACCCAGTACTTC
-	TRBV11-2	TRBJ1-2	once	CASSLTSRFGYTF	TGTGCCAGCAGCTTGACATCACGATTTGGCTACACCTTC
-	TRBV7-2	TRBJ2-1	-	CASSLMGEVYNEQFF	TGTGCCAGCAGCTTAATGGGGGAGGTATACAATGAGCAGTTCTTC
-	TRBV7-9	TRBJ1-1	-	CASSFRQGYTEAFF	TGTGCCAGCAGCTTCCGGCAGGGCTACACTGAAGCTTTCTTT
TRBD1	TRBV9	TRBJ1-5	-	CASSVGTGYNQPQHF	TGTGCCAGCAGCGTAGGGACAGGGTACAATCAGCCCCAGCATTTT
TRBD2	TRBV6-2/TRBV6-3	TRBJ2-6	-	CASSQHRIGGTSGGLSSGANVLTF	TGTGCCAGCAGTCAGCATAGGATAGGGGGTACTAGCGGGGGGCTGAGCTCTGGGGCCAACGTCCTGACTTTC
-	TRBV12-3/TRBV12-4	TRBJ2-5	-	CASSPQIGPQETQYF	TGTGCCAGCAGTCCCCAGATCGGGCCCCAAGAGACCCAGTACTTC
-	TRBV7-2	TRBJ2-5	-	CASSLRTVGPETQYF	TGTGCCAGCAGCTTGCGCACAGTAGGTCCAGAGACCCAGTACTTC
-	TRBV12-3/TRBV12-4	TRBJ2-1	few	CASSLALAGPRVDEQFF	TGTGCCAGCAGTTTAGCCCTGGCCGGGCCCCGGGTGGATGAGCAGTTCTTC
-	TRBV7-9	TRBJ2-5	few	CASSVRDSQETQYF	TGTGCCAGCAGCGTCCGGGACTCTCAAGAGACCCAGTACTTC
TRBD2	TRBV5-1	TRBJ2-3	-	CASSLLASGRPDTQYF	TGCGCCAGCAGCTTGTTGGCTAGCGGCCGCCCAGATACGCAGTATTTT
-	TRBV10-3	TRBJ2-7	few	CAIRVRGHEQYF	TGTGCCATCAGAGTCAGGGGCCACGAGCAGTACTTC
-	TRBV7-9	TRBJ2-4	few	CASSYQDGWEQYF	TGTGCCAGCAGCTACCAAGACGGGTGGGAGCAGTACTTC
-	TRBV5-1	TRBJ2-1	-	CASRPAAYNEQFF	TGCGCCAGCAGGCCCGCAGCCTACAATGAGCAGTTCTTC
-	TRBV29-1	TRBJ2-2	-	CSVTEVDTGELFF	TGCAGCGTTACCGAAGTCGACACCGGGGAGCTGTTTTTT
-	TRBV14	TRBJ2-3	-	CASSQGGFRTDTQYF	TGTGCCAGCAGCCAAGGGGGCTTCCGCACAGATACGCAGTATTTT
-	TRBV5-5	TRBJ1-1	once	CASSQWGQDTEAFF	TGTGCCAGCAGCCAGTGGGGGCAGGACACTGAAGCTTTCTTT
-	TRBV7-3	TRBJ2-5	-	CASSLEGSPGTQYF	TGTGCCAGCAGCTTAGAGGGGAGTCCGGGGACCCAGTACTTC
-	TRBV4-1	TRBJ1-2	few	CASSPATLRYGYTF	TGCGCCAGCAGCCCGGCGACCCTCCGGTATGGCTACACCTTC
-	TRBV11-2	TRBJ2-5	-	CASSTNSGQETQYF	TGTGCCAGCAGTACCAATAGCGGACAAGAGACCCAGTACTTC
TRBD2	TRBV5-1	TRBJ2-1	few	CASSPGLAGPLTYNEQFF	TGCGCCAGCAGTCCGGGGCTAGCGGGACCCTTGACCTACAATGAGCAGTTCTTC
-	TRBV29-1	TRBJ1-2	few	CSVKRRDYGYTF	TGCAGCGTTAAGCGCCGGGATTATGGCTACACCTTC
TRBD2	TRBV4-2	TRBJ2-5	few	CASSQEQRGRGQYF	TGTGCCAGCAGCCAAGAACAGCGGGGGAGGGGGCAGTACTTC
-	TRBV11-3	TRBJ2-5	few	CASSLDGRSQETQYF	TGTGCCAGCAGCTTAGATGGGCGCAGCCAAGAGACCCAGTACTTC
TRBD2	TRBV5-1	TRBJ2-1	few	CASSMGLASSSYNEQFF	TGCGCCAGCAGCATGGGACTAGCTTCGAGCTCCTACAATGAGCAGTTCTTC